The rows below give T cell receptor beta chains drawn from one sample of a study of shared clonotypes between healthy human individuals. Produced via immunoSEQ multiplex PCR; TCRdb's table is partial and in-frame only. The sample comprises 2 million to 2.5 million clones, 80% to 95% of which are singletons, and 0.36% rests with the top ten. Sequencing input: naive CD4+ T cells from PBMCs. These receptors were obtained from a man between 18 and 29 years old in good health. Some clones in this sample may be carry-over from other donors' samples. Each CDR3 is given with its conserved first and last residue. The order of the fields is D gene, V gene, J gene, clone size, CDR3 length, CDR3 DNA, CDR3 protein. D genes are given only for firm matches. Expanded clones are given a class, and other clones once, few, many or no size at all.

-,TRBV5-1,TRBJ1-5,few,15,TGCGCCAGCAGCTTGGAGGGAAATAGCAATCAGCCCCAGCATTTT,CASSLEGNSNQPQHF
-,TRBV7-9,TRBJ2-2,-,18,TGTGCCAGCAGCTTAGGGCTTTCTGTAGGGCCGATCTCCGGGGAGCTGTTTTTT,CASSLGLSVGPISGELFF
-,TRBV27,TRBJ1-1,-,11,TGTGCCAGCATCGGGTTTACTGAAGCTTTCTTT,CASIGFTEAFF
-,TRBV7-3,TRBJ1-1,-,15,TGTGCCAGCAGCTTATTCCACGTGGGAAACACTGAAGCTTTCTTT,CASSLFHVGNTEAFF
TRBD1,TRBV7-2,TRBJ2-1,-,15,TGTGCCAGCAGCACGGGGACAGTATCCTACAATGAGCAGTTCTTC,CASSTGTVSYNEQFF
TRBD2,TRBV11-1,TRBJ2-3,-,14,TGTGCCAGCAGCCCGGGGGGGTTCACAGATACGCAGTATTTT,CASSPGGFTDTQYF
TRBD1,TRBV25-1,TRBJ1-1,-,15,TGTGCCAGCAGGGCACAGGGGGCGCAGAACACTGAAGCTTTCTTT,CASRAQGAQNTEAFF
TRBD2,TRBV5-1,TRBJ2-7,-,15,TGCGCCAGCAGCTTGGTCGTGACTAGCGGGAGCGAGCAGTACTTC,CASSLVVTSGSEQYF
-,TRBV27,TRBJ2-7,-,12,TGTGCCAGCAGGGGCCAGGGGGGAGGGCAGTACTTC,CASRGQGGGQYF
-,TRBV5-1,TRBJ1-1,-,14,TGCGCCAGCAGCCCGCGACAGGACAACACTGAAGCTTTCTTT,CASSPRQDNTEAFF
-,TRBV6-1,TRBJ2-2,-,13,TGTGCCAGCAGCTTCGGGAGCACCGGGGAGCTGTTTTTT,CASSFGSTGELFF
-,TRBV7-3,TRBJ2-5,-,14,TGTGCCAGCAGCCCTCGGGGGGCCCAAGAGACCCAGTACTTC,CASSPRGAQETQYF
TRBD1,TRBV19,TRBJ2-1,-,15,TGTGCCAGTAGTATTCGGACAGGAAACAACAATGAGCAGTTCTTC,CASSIRTGNNNEQFF
TRBD1,TRBV5-4,TRBJ1-2,-,15,TGTGCCAGCAGCTCCGGGACAGGGGGGTGGTATGGCTACACCTTC,CASSSGTGGWYGYTF
-,TRBV19,TRBJ2-1,-,19,TGTGCCAGTAGTTCAAGGGGGGGGACAGGAATGATAGGTCACAATGAGCAGTTCTTC,CASSSRGGTGMIGHNEQFF
-,TRBV7-3,TRBJ2-2,-,14,TGTGCCAGCAGCCTAGGGGGAGAGACCGGGGAGCTGTTTTTT,CASSLGGETGELFF
TRBD2,TRBV5-1,TRBJ2-5,-,16,TGCGCCAGCAGCTTGGTGGCGGGAGTGAGCGGGGAGACCCAGTACTTC,CASSLVAGVSGETQYF
-,TRBV11-3,TRBJ2-5,-,14,TGTGCCAGCAGCCAAAACGGATTGGGGGAGACCCAGTACTTC,CASSQNGLGETQYF
-,TRBV6-1,TRBJ1-6,-,14,TGTGCCAGCAGTGAGGGTGGGGGAAATTCACCCCTCCACTTT,CASSEGGGNSPLHF
-,TRBV25-1,TRBJ1-1,-,15,TGTGCCAGCAGTGGGGGCGGTCGGGGGAACACTGAAGCTTTCTTT,CASSGGGRGNTEAFF
-,TRBV7-2,TRBJ2-1,-,11,TGTGCCAGCAGCTTAGACCGGGAGCAGTTCTTC,CASSLDREQFF
-,TRBV5-6,TRBJ2-3,-,17,TGTGCCAGCAGCTTTCCTCCGATCCACGGAGGGCCAGATACGCAGTATTTT,CASSFPPIHGGPDTQYF
-,TRBV7-3,TRBJ1-1,-,12,TGTGCCAGCAGCTTAGTAGACACTGAAGCTTTCTTT,CASSLVDTEAFF
-,TRBV11-1,TRBJ2-7,-,13,TGTGCCAGCAGCTACGGACTGAGCTACGAGCAGTACTTC,CASSYGLSYEQYF
-,TRBV5-1,TRBJ2-3,-,11,TGCGCCAGCAGCTTAGGAGATACGCAGTATTTT,CASSLGDTQYF
-,TRBV4-3,TRBJ1-5,-,14,TGCGCCAGCAGCCAAGAGAGGTTTGGGCAGCCCCAGCATTTT,CASSQERFGQPQHF
-,TRBV18,TRBJ2-3,-,13,TGTGCCAGCTCACCAAGTCTCCCAGATACGCAGTATTTT,CASSPSLPDTQYF
-,TRBV28,TRBJ2-7,-,14,TGTGCCAGCACGAGGGGCCTTAGCTCCTACGAGCAGTACTTC,CASTRGLSSYEQYF
TRBD2,TRBV9,TRBJ2-5,-,15,TGTGCCAGCAGCACCCGGGGGGGGCTCCAAGAGACCCAGTACTTC,CASSTRGGLQETQYF
-,TRBV28,TRBJ1-4,once,18,TGTGCCAGCAGTTCATATGCCCGTGAACTGGCAACTAATGAAAAACTGTTTTTT,CASSSYARELATNEKLFF
-,TRBV14,TRBJ2-2,-,14,TGTGCCAGCAGCCTACCGTTAGGGTCCGGGGAGCTGTTTTTT,CASSLPLGSGELFF
-,TRBV6-1,TRBJ1-5,-,14,TGTGCCAGCAGTGAAGCTGGAACGGGACAGCCCCAGCATTTT,CASSEAGTGQPQHF
-,TRBV6-5,TRBJ2-5,-,14,TGTGCCAGCAGTTACTCTGTGTTAGCGGAGACCCAGTACTTC,CASSYSVLAETQYF
-,TRBV9,TRBJ2-1,-,18,TGTGCCAGCAGCCCTCGAGCCTTAGCGGTTAACTCCTACAATGAGCAGTTCTTC,CASSPRALAVNSYNEQFF
-,TRBV6-1,TRBJ2-2,-,13,TGTGCCAGCTCCGGGACCAACACCGGGGAGCTGTTTTTT,CASSGTNTGELFF
-,TRBV7-3,TRBJ1-1,once,13,TGTGCCAGCAGCTCGGCTTTGGGCACTGAAGCTTTCTTT,CASSSALGTEAFF
TRBD1,TRBV6-1,TRBJ2-7,once,14,TGTGCCAGCAGATCAATCCAGACAGGGGTCGAGCAGTACTTC,CASRSIQTGVEQYF
-,TRBV7-9,TRBJ1-2,-,14,TGTGCCAGCAGCTTATGGCAGGGGCAGGAGGGCTACACCTTC,CASSLWQGQEGYTF
-,TRBV5-8,TRBJ1-2,-,14,TGTGCCAGCAACCGACACAGAGCTAACTATGGCTACACCTTC,CASNRHRANYGYTF
TRBD2,TRBV28,TRBJ2-7,-,15,TGTGCCAGCAGTAAAAAAAGCGGGAGGGCTAGCGAGCAGTACTTC,CASSKKSGRASEQYF
TRBD2,TRBV9,TRBJ2-7,-,14,TGTGCCAGCAGCCAGATAGCGGGAGCCTACGAGCAGTACTTC,CASSQIAGAYEQYF
-,TRBV5-1,TRBJ1-4,-,12,TGCGCCAGCTACCCCGGGGAAGAAAAACTGTTTTTT,CASYPGEEKLFF
TRBD1,TRBV6-1,TRBJ2-3,-,13,TGTGCCAGCAGGAGGGACAGGGCCGAAACATGGTATTTT,CASRRDRAETWYF
-,TRBV4-1,TRBJ2-7,once,14,TGCGCCAGCAGCCAAGGGCCTTCGGGCTACGAGCAGTACTTC,CASSQGPSGYEQYF
TRBD1,TRBV5-1,TRBJ2-7,-,14,TGCGCCAGCAGCCCCAGGGACAGGAAATACGAGCAGTACTTC,CASSPRDRKYEQYF
TRBD1,TRBV7-2,TRBJ1-6,-,16,TGTGCCAGCAGCTTAGCGGGGGGACAGGGGAATTCACCCCTCCACTTT,CASSLAGGQGNSPLHF
-,TRBV28,TRBJ2-3,once,17,TGTGCCAGCAGTTTGGCGGGCAAAGGACCTTTGGGGGATACGCAGTATTTT,CASSLAGKGPLGDTQYF
-,TRBV5-4,TRBJ2-7,-,15,TGTGCCAGCAGCCCGGGACACATATCCCCCTACGAGCAGTACTTC,CASSPGHISPYEQYF
TRBD2,TRBV28,TRBJ2-7,-,15,TGTGCCAGCAGTGTAGCGGGGAGAGGGTCCTACGAGCAGTACTTC,CASSVAGRGSYEQYF
TRBD2,TRBV28,TRBJ2-1,-,16,TGTGCCAGCAGTCTAGCGGGAGTAATCCTACACAATGAGCAGTTCTTC,CASSLAGVILHNEQFF
TRBD1,TRBV5-1,TRBJ1-2,-,18,TGCGCCAGCAGCTCCTCGGGACAGGGCTGGGGAGCTAACTATGGCTACACCTTC,CASSSSGQGWGANYGYTF
-,TRBV28,TRBJ2-7,once,14,TGTGCCAGCAGTCCCGGGGGACTGGCCTACGAGCAGTACTTC,CASSPGGLAYEQYF
-,TRBV29-1,TRBJ2-5,-,16,TGCAGCGTTGTTAAGGAGCAACCGACGTACCAAGAGACCCAGTACTTC,CSVVKEQPTYQETQYF
TRBD1,TRBV5-1,TRBJ2-3,-,15,TGCGCCAGCAGCCCACAGGGGGCCGGTACAGATACGCAGTATTTT,CASSPQGAGTDTQYF
-,TRBV18,TRBJ2-5,-,14,TGTGCCAGCTCACCTTTTGGGACGGAAGAGACCCAGTACTTC,CASSPFGTEETQYF